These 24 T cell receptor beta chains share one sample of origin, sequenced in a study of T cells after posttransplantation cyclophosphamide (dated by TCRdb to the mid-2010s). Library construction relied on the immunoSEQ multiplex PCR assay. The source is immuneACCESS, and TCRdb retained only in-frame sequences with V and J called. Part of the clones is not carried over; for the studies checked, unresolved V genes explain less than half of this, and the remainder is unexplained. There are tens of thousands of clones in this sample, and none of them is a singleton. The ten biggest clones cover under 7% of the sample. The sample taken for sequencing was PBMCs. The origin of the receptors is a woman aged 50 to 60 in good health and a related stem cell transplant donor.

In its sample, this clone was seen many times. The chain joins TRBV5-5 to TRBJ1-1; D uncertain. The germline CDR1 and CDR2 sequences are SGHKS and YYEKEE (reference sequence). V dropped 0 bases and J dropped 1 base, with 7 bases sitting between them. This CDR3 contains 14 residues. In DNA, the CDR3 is TGTGCCAGCAGCTTGGGGGCCGGGAACACTGAAGCTTTCTTT. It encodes CASSLGAGNTEAFF.

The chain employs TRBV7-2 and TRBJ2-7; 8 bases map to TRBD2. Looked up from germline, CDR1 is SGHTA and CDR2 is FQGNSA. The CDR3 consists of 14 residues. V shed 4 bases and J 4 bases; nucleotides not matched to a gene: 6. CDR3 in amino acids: CASSSLAGVYEQYF. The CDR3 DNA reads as TGTGCCAGCAGCTCCCTAGCGGGTGTGTACGAGCAGTACTTC. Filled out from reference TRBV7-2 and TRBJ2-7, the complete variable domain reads GAGVSQSPSNKVTEKGKDVELRCDPISGHTALYWYRQSLGQGLEFLIYFQGNSAPDKSGLPSDRFSAERTGGSVSTLTIQRTQQEDSAVYLCASSSLAGVYEQYFGPGTRLTVT.

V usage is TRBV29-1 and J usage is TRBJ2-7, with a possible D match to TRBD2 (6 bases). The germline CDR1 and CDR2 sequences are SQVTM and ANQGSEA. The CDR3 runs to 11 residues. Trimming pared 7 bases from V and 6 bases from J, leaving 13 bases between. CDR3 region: CSGGGTVEQYF. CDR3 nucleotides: TGCAGCGGTGGGGGGACCGTCGAGCAGTACTTC.

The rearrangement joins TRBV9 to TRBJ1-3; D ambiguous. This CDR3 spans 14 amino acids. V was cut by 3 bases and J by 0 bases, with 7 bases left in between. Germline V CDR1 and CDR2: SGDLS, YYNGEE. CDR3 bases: TGTGCCAGCAGCGCCAGGAACTCTGGAAACACCATATATTTT. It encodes CASSARNSGNTIYF.

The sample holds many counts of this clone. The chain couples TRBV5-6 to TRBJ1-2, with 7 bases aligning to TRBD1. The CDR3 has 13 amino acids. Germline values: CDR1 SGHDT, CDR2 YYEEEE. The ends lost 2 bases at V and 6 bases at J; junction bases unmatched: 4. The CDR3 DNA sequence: TGTGCCAGCAGCTTTCGACAGGGTGATGGCTACACCTTC. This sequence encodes CASSFRQGDGYTF. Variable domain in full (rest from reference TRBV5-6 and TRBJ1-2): DAGVTQSPTHLIKTRGQQVTLRCSPKSGHDTVSWYQQALGQGPQFIFQYYEEEERQRGNFPDRFSGHQFPNYSSELNVNALLLGDSALYLCASSFRQGDGYTFGSGTRLTVV.

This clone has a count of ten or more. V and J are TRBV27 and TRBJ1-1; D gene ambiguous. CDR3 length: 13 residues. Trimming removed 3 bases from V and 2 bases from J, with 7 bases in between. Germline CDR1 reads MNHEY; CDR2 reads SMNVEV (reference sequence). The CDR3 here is CASSLNSNTEAFF. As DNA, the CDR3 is TGTGCCAGCAGTTTGAACAGCAACACTGAAGCTTTCTTT.

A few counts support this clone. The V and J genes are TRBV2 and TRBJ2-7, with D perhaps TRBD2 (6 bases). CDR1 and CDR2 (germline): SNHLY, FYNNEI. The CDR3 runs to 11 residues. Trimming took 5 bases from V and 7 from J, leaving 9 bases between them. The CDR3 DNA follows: TGTGCCAGCAGTCGACGGGGGGAGCAGTACTTC. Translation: CASSRRGEQYF.

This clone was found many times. CDR3 in amino acids: CATSDAGVGDTEAFF. The CDR3 DNA is TGTGCCACCAGTGACGCAGGGGTGGGTGACACTGAAGCTTTCTTT. The chain has TRBV24-1 and TRBJ1-1; D is perhaps TRBD1 (6 bases). V lost 4 bases, J lost 3 bases, and 14 bases lay in between. CDR1 and CDR2 (germline): KGHDR, SFDVKD. The CDR3 totals 15 residues.

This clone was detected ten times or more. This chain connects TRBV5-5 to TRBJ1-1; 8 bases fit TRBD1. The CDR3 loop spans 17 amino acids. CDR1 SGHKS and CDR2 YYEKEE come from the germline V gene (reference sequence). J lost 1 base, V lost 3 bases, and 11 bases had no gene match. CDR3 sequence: CASSYLQGERSNTEAFF. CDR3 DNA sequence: TGTGCCAGCAGCTATCTACAGGGGGAACGTTCGAACACTGAAGCTTTCTTT.

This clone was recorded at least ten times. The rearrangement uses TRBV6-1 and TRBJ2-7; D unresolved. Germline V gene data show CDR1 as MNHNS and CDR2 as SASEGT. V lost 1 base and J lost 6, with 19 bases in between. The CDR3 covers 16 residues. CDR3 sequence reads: CASSEDFSPFGSEQYF. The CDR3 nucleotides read TGTGCCAGCAGTGAAGATTTTAGTCCATTCGGGTCCGAGCAGTACTTC.

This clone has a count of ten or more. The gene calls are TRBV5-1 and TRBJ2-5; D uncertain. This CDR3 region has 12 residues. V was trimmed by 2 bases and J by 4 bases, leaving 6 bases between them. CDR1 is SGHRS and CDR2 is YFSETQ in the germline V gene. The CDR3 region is CASSFEGETQYF. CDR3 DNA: TGCGCCAGCAGCTTTGAAGGAGAGACCCAGTACTTC.

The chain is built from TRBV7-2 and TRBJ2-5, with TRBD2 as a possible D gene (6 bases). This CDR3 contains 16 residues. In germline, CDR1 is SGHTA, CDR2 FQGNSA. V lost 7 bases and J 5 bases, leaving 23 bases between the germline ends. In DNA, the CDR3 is TGTGCCAGCAACCAGGGAGTAGCGGAGGCGTGGGAGACCCAGTACTTC. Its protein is CASNQGVAEAWETQYF.

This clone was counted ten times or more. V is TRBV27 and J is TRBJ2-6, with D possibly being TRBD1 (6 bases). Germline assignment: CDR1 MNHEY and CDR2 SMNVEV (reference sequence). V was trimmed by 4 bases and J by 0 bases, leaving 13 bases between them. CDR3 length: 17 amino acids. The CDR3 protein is CASSSGTTSSGANVLTF. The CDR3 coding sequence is TGTGCCAGCAGTTCGGGGACAACCAGCTCTGGGGCCAACGTCCTGACTTTC.

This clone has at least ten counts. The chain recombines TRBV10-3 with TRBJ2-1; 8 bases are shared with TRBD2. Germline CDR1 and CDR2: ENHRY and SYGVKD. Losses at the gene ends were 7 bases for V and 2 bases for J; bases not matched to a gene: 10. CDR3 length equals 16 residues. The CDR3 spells CAITPRQRETYNEQFF. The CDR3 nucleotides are TGTGCCATCACTCCCCGACAGCGGGAGACCTACAATGAGCAGTTCTTC.

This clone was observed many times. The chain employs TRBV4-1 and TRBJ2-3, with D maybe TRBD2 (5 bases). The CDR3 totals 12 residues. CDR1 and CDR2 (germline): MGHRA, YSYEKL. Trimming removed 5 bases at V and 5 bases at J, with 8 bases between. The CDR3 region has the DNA TGCGCCAGCAGCTTAAGCGGAGATACGCAGTATTTT. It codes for CASSLSGDTQYF.

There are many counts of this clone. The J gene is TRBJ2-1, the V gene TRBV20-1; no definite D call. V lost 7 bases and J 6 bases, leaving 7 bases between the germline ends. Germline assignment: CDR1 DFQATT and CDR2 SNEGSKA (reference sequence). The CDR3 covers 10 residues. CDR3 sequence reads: CSGATNEQFF. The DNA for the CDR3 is TGCAGTGGAGCAACCAATGAGCAGTTCTTC.

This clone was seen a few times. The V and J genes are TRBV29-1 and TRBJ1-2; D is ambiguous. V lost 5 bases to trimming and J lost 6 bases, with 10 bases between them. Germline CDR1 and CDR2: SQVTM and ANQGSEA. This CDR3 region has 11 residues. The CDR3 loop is CSVSYMDGYTF. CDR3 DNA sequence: TGCAGCGTTTCGTACATGGATGGCTACACCTTC.

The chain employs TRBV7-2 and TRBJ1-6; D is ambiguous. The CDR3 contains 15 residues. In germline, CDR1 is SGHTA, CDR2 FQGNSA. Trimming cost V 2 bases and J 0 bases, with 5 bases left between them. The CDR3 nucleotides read TGTGCCAGCAGCTTAAAAGGCTCCTATAATTCACCCCTCCACTTT. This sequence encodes CASSLKGSYNSPLHF.

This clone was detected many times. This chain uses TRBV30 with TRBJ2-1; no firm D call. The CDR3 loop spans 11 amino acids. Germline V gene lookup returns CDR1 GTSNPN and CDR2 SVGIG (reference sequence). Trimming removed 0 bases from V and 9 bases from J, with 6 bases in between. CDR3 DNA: TGTGCCTGGAGTGTACCGGGTGAGCAGTTCTTC. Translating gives CAWSVPGEQFF.

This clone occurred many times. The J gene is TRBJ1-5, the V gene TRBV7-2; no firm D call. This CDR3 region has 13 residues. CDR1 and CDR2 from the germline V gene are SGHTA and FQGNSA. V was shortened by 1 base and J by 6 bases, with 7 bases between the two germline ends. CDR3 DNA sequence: TGTGCCAGCAGCTTAGAGGGCTTTCAGCCCCAGCATTTT. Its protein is CASSLEGFQPQHF.

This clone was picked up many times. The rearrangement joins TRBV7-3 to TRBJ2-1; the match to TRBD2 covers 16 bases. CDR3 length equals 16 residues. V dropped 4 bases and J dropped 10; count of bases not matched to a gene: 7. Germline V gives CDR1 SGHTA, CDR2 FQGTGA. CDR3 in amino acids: CASSYGTSGRAREQFF. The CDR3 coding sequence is TGTGCCAGCAGCTACGGGACTAGCGGGAGGGCGAGAGAGCAGTTCTTC.

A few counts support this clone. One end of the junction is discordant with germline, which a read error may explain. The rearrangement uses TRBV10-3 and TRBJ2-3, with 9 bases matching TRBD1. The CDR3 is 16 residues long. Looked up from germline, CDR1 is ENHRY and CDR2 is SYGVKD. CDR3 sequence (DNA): TGTGCCATCAGTGAGGGACAGGGGTTCGGCACATATACGCAGTATTTT. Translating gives CAISEGQGFGTYTQYF.

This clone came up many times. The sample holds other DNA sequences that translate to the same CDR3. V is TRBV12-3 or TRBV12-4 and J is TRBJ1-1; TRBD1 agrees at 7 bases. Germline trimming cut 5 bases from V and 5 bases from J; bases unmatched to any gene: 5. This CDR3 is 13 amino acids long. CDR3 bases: TGTGCCAGCAGTCTTCCAGGGGGAACTGAAGCTTTCTTT. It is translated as CASSLPGGTEAFF.

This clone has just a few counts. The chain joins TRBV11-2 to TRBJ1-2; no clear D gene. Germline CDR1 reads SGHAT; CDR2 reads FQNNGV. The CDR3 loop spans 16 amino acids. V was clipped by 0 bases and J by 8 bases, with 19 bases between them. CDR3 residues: CASSLDTKPYGVGYTF. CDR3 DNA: TGTGCCAGCAGCTTAGATACGAAACCGTACGGGGTAGGCTACACCTTC.